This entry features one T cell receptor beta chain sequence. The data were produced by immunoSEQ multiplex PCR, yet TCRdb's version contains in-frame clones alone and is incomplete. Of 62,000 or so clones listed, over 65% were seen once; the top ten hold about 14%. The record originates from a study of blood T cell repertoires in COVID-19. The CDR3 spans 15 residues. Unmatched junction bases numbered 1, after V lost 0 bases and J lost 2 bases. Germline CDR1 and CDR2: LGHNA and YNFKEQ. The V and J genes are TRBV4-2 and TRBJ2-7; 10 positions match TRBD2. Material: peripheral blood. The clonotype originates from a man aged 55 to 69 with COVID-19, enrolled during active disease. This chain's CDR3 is CASSQDLAGAYEQYF. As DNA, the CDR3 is TGTGCCAGCAGCCAAGATCTAGCGGGAGCCTACGAGCAGTACTTC.